This is a list of T cell receptor beta chains from one sample in a study of memory CD4+ T cells and cytomegalovirus serostatus. The protocol was immunoSEQ multiplex PCR, while the TCRdb copy is restricted to in-frame clones and leaves out a portion. The data hold 50,000 to 60,000 clones, with about three quarters observed a single time. Sequenced input: memory CD4+ T cells from blood. Receptors were obtained from an adult in good health and CMV-seropositive. Both conserved end residues are part of each CDR3. D genes are given only for firm matches. Only some rows state a clone size, as once, few, many or a class for expanded clones.

CDR3 DNA	CDR3 protein	D gene	CDR3 length	clone size	V gene	J gene
TGTGCCAGCAGCTCTTACCAGGTCTGGGGTACTGGAAACACCATATATTTT	CASSSYQVWGTGNTIYF	.	17	.	TRBV11-2	TRBJ1-3
TGTGCCAGCAGTAGCGAGCGGGCTCGGGGCACCGGGGAGCTGTTTTTT	CASSSERARGTGELFF	.	16	.	TRBV5-4	TRBJ2-2
TGTGCCAGCAGTTACTCCAGTGGCCCCAAAAGGGCCCAGTACTTC	CASSYSSGPKRAQYF	.	15	few	TRBV6-5	TRBJ2-5
TGTGCCAGCGGAAGCGTCCCAGATACGCAGTATTTT	CASGSVPDTQYF	.	12	.	TRBV7-9	TRBJ2-3
TGTGCCAGCAGCCCCAGTTTCCTGGGACTAGCGGGAGTTGGTACGCAGTATTTT	CASSPSFLGLAGVGTQYF	TRBD2	18	.	TRBV27	TRBJ2-3
TGCGCCAGCAGCTTGGAGGCCCTTAATGAAAAACTGTTTTTT	CASSLEALNEKLFF	.	14	.	TRBV5-1	TRBJ1-4
TGTGCCAGTCTTACGTGGGGAAACACTGAAGCTTTCTTT	CASLTWGNTEAFF	.	13	.	TRBV19	TRBJ1-1
TGTGCCAGCAGCTCGGGTGGGGGCGCGAACACCGGGGAGCTGTTTTTT	CASSSGGGANTGELFF	.	16	once	TRBV7-9	TRBJ2-2
TGTGCCAGCAGCGTCGGCGTCTTCAATGAGCAGTTCTTC	CASSVGVFNEQFF	.	13	.	TRBV9	TRBJ2-1
TGTGCCAGCAGCGGGACTAGCGGGAGCCCCCACTCCTACAATGAGCAGTTCTTC	CASSGTSGSPHSYNEQFF	TRBD2	18	few	TRBV5-6	TRBJ2-1